The 24 T cell receptor beta chains listed next were all sequenced from one sample in a study of Ad26.COV2.S vaccination and SARS-CoV-2 variants. Treatment reported: 15 to 20 received Ad26.COV2.S at low or high dose, single or two shots; 5 received placebo; per-sample allocation not given. Samples analyzed were those drawn on day 63 after the first vaccine or placebo injection. Generated by immunoSEQ multiplex PCR, the TCRdb table keeps only in-frame clones and is missing some. In the table there are 300,000 to 450,000 clones, roughly 84% of which are singletons. The sample here was peripheral blood, taken in a trial of Ad26.COV2.S vaccine versus placebo. The receptors stem from a person between 18 and 60 years old who received the Ad26.COV2.S COVID-19 vaccine or a placebo.

On this clone: Other DNA sequences in the sample encode the same CDR3. V gene TRBV18 combines with J gene TRBJ2-7; 11 bases map to TRBD1. V gave up 4 bases and J gave up 3 bases; unmatched junction bases: 5. Germline V gene data show CDR1 as KGHSH and CDR2 as LQKENI. The CDR3 is 15 amino acids. The CDR3 nucleotides are TGTGCCAGCTCACTGGGGACAGGGGGAATCTACGAGCAGTACTTC. Encoded protein: CASSLGTGGIYEQYF.

The genes are TRBV5-6 and TRBJ2-2, with D hard to call. The CDR3 extends over 16 amino acids. The V end was cut by 4 bases, the J end by 0 bases, with 13 bases between. Germline CDR1 is SGHDT and CDR2 is YYEEEE. The CDR3 DNA follows: TGTGCCAGCAGCAACGTCTATTACGCGAACACCGGGGAGCTGTTTTTT. As protein: CASSNVYYANTGELFF.

V and J are TRBV9 and TRBJ1-5, with TRBD1 matching 9 bases. The V segment lost 0 bases and the J segment 3 bases; nucleotides outside the gene matches: 1. The germline V gene has CDR1 SGDLS and CDR2 YYNGEE. CDR3 length equals 15 residues. DNA for the CDR3: TGTGCCAGCAGCGTAGGGGACAGGGCCAATCAGCCCCAGCATTTT. Translating gives CASSVGDRANQPQHF.

The rearrangement uses TRBV7-2 and TRBJ2-7, with TRBD1 matching 8 bases. This CDR3 spans 15 amino acids. The V gene's germline CDR1 is SGHTA and CDR2 FQGNSA. The V segment lost 5 bases and the J segment 3 bases; nucleotides outside the gene matches: 9. CDR3 sequence: CASSHLGQGDYEQYF. The CDR3 DNA reads TGTGCCAGCAGCCACCTCGGACAGGGAGACTACGAGCAGTACTTC.

This clone was counted at least ten times. The rearrangement joins TRBV25-1 to TRBJ2-7; 10 nucleotides match TRBD2. V lost 1 base to trimming and J lost 6 bases; unmatched junction nucleotides: 6. Germline V gene lookup returns CDR1 MGHDK and CDR2 SYGVNS. The CDR3 runs 15 residues. The CDR3 sequence: CASSELSGGVSEQYF. The DNA of the CDR3 is TGTGCCAGCAGTGAATTGAGCGGGGGGGTAAGCGAGCAGTACTTC.

V gene TRBV4-1 combines with J gene TRBJ1-3; tentative D call: TRBD1 (5 bases). The CDR3 covers 16 residues. Between the trimmed V and J ends, which lost 0 bases and 2 bases, there was a span of 11 bases. Per the germline V gene, CDR1 is MGHRA and CDR2 is YSYEKL. The CDR3 DNA follows: TGCGCCAGCAGCCAAGATTGGTCCAGGGCTGGAAACACCATATATTTT. It yields the protein CASSQDWSRAGNTIYF.

V gene TRBV25-1 combines with J gene TRBJ1-1; possible D gene TRBD1, 6 bases. CDR1 MGHDK and CDR2 SYGVNS come from the germline V gene. The CDR3 totals 15 residues. Trimming stripped 3 bases from V and 5 bases from J, with 16 bases between. The CDR3 DNA reads as TGTGCCAGCAGTGAGGTAGGGGTAACAGGGACTGAAGCTTTCTTT. This codes for CASSEVGVTGTEAFF.

The chain combines TRBV4-1 with TRBJ1-1, with D uncertain. Trimming took 0 bases from V and 0 from J, leaving 8 bases between them. Germline-derived CDR1 and CDR2 are MGHRA and YSYEKL. CDR3 length equals 15 residues. Here the CDR3 DNA reads TGCGCCAGCAGCCAAGAGCCAGAGATGAACACTGAAGCTTTCTTT. Translating it yields CASSQEPEMNTEAFF.

This clone was seen only once. The chain recombines TRBV7-2 with TRBJ1-1; weak D call: TRBD1 (6 bases). Germline V lookup: CDR1 SGHTA, CDR2 FQGNSA. V shed 2 bases and J shed 0 bases, with 13 bases lying between them. This CDR3 comprises 16 residues. CDR3 amino acids: CASSLSGARVNTEAFF. CDR3 sequence (DNA): TGTGCCAGCAGCTTATCGGGGGCCAGGGTGAACACTGAAGCTTTCTTT.

The chain uses TRBV19 and TRBJ1-5; D uncertain. The V end lost 4 bases, the J end lost 0 bases, and 10 bases lay between the germline ends. The germline V gene has CDR1 LNHDA and CDR2 SQIVND (reference sequence). This CDR3 spans 15 amino acids. DNA for the CDR3: TGTGCCAGTAGTAACTTGGGTTATAGCAATCAGCCCCAGCATTTT. Translation gives CASSNLGYSNQPQHF.

CDR3 in amino acids: CASSRDMRDTGELFF. The DNA of the CDR3 is TGTGCCAGCAGCCGGGACATGAGGGACACCGGGGAGCTGTTTTTT. V usage is TRBV7-2 and J usage is TRBJ2-2, with D tentatively TRBD1 (6 bases). The ends were cut back, 5 bases at V and 3 bases at J, with 13 bases in the middle. Germline CDR1 and CDR2: SGHTA and FQGNSA. The CDR3 contains 15 residues.

This chain uses TRBV30 with TRBJ2-7; D gene ambiguous. The germline gives CDR1 GTSNPN, CDR2 SVGIG (reference sequence). This CDR3 is 14 amino acids long. Trimming removed 2 bases at V and 2 bases at J, with 13 bases between. The chain's CDR3 is CAWSSLSWAYEQYF. CDR3 DNA: TGTGCCTGGAGTTCCCTCTCATGGGCCTACGAGCAGTACTTC. Combining the CDR3 with reference TRBV30 and TRBJ2-7 gives the whole variable domain SQTIHQWPATLVQPVGSPLSLECTVEGTSNPNLYWYRQAAGRGLQLLFYSVGIGQISSEVPQNLSASRPQDRQFILSSKKLLLSDSGFYLCAWSSLSWAYEQYFGPGTRLTVT.

The V call is TRBV6-2 or TRBV6-3, the J call TRBJ2-1, with a possible D match to TRBD1 (6 bases). Per the germline V gene, CDR1 is MNHEY and CDR2 is SVGEGT. The length of the CDR3 is 16 residues. V gave up 5 bases and J gave up 0 bases, with 14 bases separating them. The CDR3 nucleotides read TGTGCCAGCAGTGGAGCACAGGGTGCCTCCTACAATGAGCAGTTCTTC. This translates into CASSGAQGASYNEQFF.

This chain uses TRBV4-1 with TRBJ1-6; no firm D call. The V end lost 6 bases, the J end lost 4 bases, and 16 bases lay between the germline ends. The CDR3 has 16 amino acids. The germline gives CDR1 MGHRA, CDR2 YSYEKL. CDR3 loop: CASRQTFELYNSPLHF. The CDR3 nucleotides are TGCGCCAGCAGGCAGACATTTGAGTTGTATAATTCACCCCTCCACTTT.

As for this clone: Other DNA sequences in the same sample also yield this CDR3. The rearrangement joins TRBV10-3 to TRBJ2-2, with a weak D call TRBD1 (6 bases). This CDR3 comprises 14 residues. Trimming left V 0 bases short and J 8 bases short, with 10 bases between. Germline lookup yields CDR1 ENHRY and CDR2 SYGVKD. The CDR3 DNA follows: TGTGCCATCAGTGAGTCATCAGGGACAGGGGAGCTGTTTTTT. Protein: CAISESSGTGELFF.

The rearrangement links TRBV19 to TRBJ1-5, with 8 bases fitting TRBD1. This CDR3 contains 15 residues. V lost 6 bases and J lost 3; bases outside the gene matches: 7. The germline gives CDR1 LNHDA, CDR2 SQIVND (reference sequence). CDR3 sequence reads: CASRETGAPNQPQHF. Written as DNA, the CDR3 is TGTGCCAGTAGAGAGACAGGGGCACCCAATCAGCCCCAGCATTTT. The full variable domain, its missing parts supplied by reference TRBV19 and TRBJ1-5, is DGGITQSPKYLFRKEGQNVTLSCEQNLNHDAMYWYRQDPGQGLRLIYYSQIVNDFQKGDIAEGYSVSREKKESFPLTVTSAQKNPTAFYLCASRETGAPNQPQHFGDGTRLSIL.

The chain has TRBV22-1 and TRBJ1-5; whether TRBD1, the table's D call, matches the DNA was not checked. TRBV22-1 is a known pseudogene. This CDR3 comprises 18 residues. The CDR3 loop is CPGSPTTNKGQPNQPQHF. As DNA, the CDR3 is TGTCCTGGGAGCCCGACAACCAATAAAGGACAGCCAAATCAGCCCCAGCATTTT.

The rearrangement joins TRBV5-1 to TRBJ2-3, with TRBD1 matching over 10 bases. The CDR3 sequence is 17 residues long. After removal of 3 bases from V and 2 bases from J, the junction contained 9 bases not matched to a gene. Germline-derived CDR1 and CDR2 are SGHRS and YFSETQ. This CDR3 reads CASSYGQGGHYTDTQYF. Here the CDR3 DNA reads TGCGCCAGCAGCTATGGACAGGGGGGACATTACACAGATACGCAGTATTTT.

The rearrangement uses TRBV7-9 and TRBJ1-1; 11 bases line up with TRBD1. The germline gives CDR1 SEHNR, CDR2 FQNEAQ (reference sequence). Trimming cost V 4 bases and J 3 bases; bases outside gene matches: 4. This CDR3 region has 15 residues. CDR3 in DNA: TGTGCCAGCAGCTCTAGGACAGGGGGCGACACTGAAGCTTTCTTT. Translated: CASSSRTGGDTEAFF. Together with reference TRBV7-9 and TRBJ1-1, the CDR3 gives the full variable domain: DTGVSQNPRHKITKRGQNVTFRCDPISEHNRLYWYRQTLGQGPEFLTYFQNEAQLEKSRLLSDRFSAERPKGSFSTLEIQRTEQGDSAMYLCASSSRTGGDTEAFFGQGTRLTVV.

The table lists this clone with a count of one. V and J are TRBV19 and TRBJ1-2; D ambiguous. The CDR3 is made up of 12 amino acids. Germline values: CDR1 LNHDA, CDR2 SQIVND (reference sequence). V gave up 8 bases and J gave up 8 bases, with 15 bases separating them. The chain's CDR3 is CASESLNLGYTF. For the CDR3, the DNA is TGTGCCAGTGAATCCCTGAACCTGGGCTACACCTTC. The whole variable domain, filled in from reference TRBV19 and TRBJ1-2, reads DGGITQSPKYLFRKEGQNVTLSCEQNLNHDAMYWYRQDPGQGLRLIYYSQIVNDFQKGDIAEGYSVSREKKESFPLTVTSAQKNPTAFYLCASESLNLGYTFGSGTRLTVV.

The chain joins TRBV13 to TRBJ2-5; 9 nucleotides line up with TRBD2. CDR1 and CDR2 (germline): PRHDT, FYEKMQ (reference sequence). The CDR3 length is 19 residues. The V and J ends lost 1 base and 2 bases, in that order; junction bases with no gene match: 14. The CDR3 nucleotides are TGTGCCAGCAGCTTAGCTAGCGGGATTGGCGGCCGGTTTCAAGAGACCCAGTACTTC. This codes for CASSLASGIGGRFQETQYF.

J is TRBJ2-1 and V is TRBV7-7; 14 bases are a match to TRBD2. This CDR3 has 18 amino acids. J was trimmed by 6 bases and V by 6 bases; bases with no gene match: 13. CDR1 SSHAT and CDR2 FNYEAQ come from the germline V gene (reference sequence). The CDR3 sequence is CASSSRLAGGSGVNEQFF. The CDR3 nucleotides are TGTGCCAGCAGTTCCAGACTAGCGGGAGGGTCGGGGGTCAATGAGCAGTTCTTC.

The gene calls are TRBV27 and TRBJ2-3; D unresolved. Trimming stripped 2 bases from V and 3 bases from J, with 12 bases between. CDR1 and CDR2 (germline): MNHEY, SMNVEV (reference sequence). This CDR3 comprises 15 residues. The CDR3: CASSLGLYGTDTQYF. Written as DNA, the CDR3 is TGTGCCAGCAGTTTAGGTCTATACGGAACAGATACGCAGTATTTT.

The chain is built from TRBV20-1 and TRBJ2-7; D gene ambiguous. Between the trimmed V and J ends, which lost 0 bases and 6 bases, there was a span of 6 bases. CDR3 length: 11 residues. CDR1 is DFQATT and CDR2 is SNEGSKA in the germline V gene (reference sequence). As DNA, the CDR3 is TGCAGTGCTAGAGACCCGGCCGAGCAGTACTTC. As protein: CSARDPAEQYF.